The 32 T cell receptor beta chains reported below all come from one sample, sequenced in a study of blood T cell repertoires in COVID-19. The table came from immunoSEQ multiplex PCR; TCRdb's copy has only in-frame clones and leaves some out. The table records about 330,000 clones, over 75% of them present only once. The source material was PBMCs or T cells enriched from blood (not recorded which). The origin of the receptors is a young man who had recovered from COVID-19.

The rearrangement uses TRBV5-5 and TRBJ2-5, with TRBD2 as a possible D gene (5 bases). Between the trimmed V and J ends, which lost 4 bases and 5 bases, there was a span of 9 bases. The V gene's germline CDR1 is SGHKS and CDR2 YYEKEE (reference sequence). The length of the CDR3 is 12 residues. CDR3 amino acids: CASSPERETQYF. The CDR3 bases are TGTGCCAGCAGCCCGGAGCGGGAGACCCAGTACTTC.

V and J are TRBV7-8 and TRBJ2-5; TRBD2 aligns across 16 bases. Germline V gene lookup returns CDR1 SGHVS and CDR2 FQNEAQ. With V trimmed by 2 bases and J by 5 bases, 5 bases remained unmatched. The CDR3 loop spans 17 amino acids. The CDR3: CASSLPGTSGGAETQYF. For the CDR3, the DNA is TGTGCCAGCAGCTTACCCGGGACTAGCGGGGGGGCGGAGACCCAGTACTTC.

This clone was found a few times. V is TRBV28 and J is TRBJ2-2; 8 bases map to TRBD1. The CDR3 consists of 17 residues. The V segment lost 2 bases and the J segment 4 bases; nucleotides outside the gene matches: 9. The germline V gene encodes CDR1 MDHEN and CDR2 SYDVKM. The CDR3 reads CASSLTDREYGTGELFF. For the CDR3, the DNA is TGTGCCAGCAGTTTAACGGACAGGGAGTATGGCACCGGGGAGCTGTTTTTT.

The CDR3 loop is CASSIVEGARQPQHF. As DNA, the CDR3 is TGTGCCAGTAGTATAGTAGAGGGAGCCCGTCAGCCCCAGCATTTT. The chain employs TRBV19 and TRBJ1-5; D is unresolved. Trimming left V 1 base short and J 6 bases short, with 13 bases between. Germline V gene lookup returns CDR1 LNHDA and CDR2 SQIVND (reference sequence). The CDR3 loop spans 15 amino acids.

In this sample, this clone turned up once. CDR3 DNA: TGTGCCAGCAGCCAAGGCGGGGGATCCAATCAGCCCCAGCATTTT. Encoded protein: CASSQGGGSNQPQHF. This chain connects TRBV4-2 to TRBJ1-5; possibly TRBD1 for D (5 bases). Per the germline V gene, CDR1 is LGHNA and CDR2 is YNFKEQ. V was clipped by 1 base and J by 3 bases, with 10 bases between them. This CDR3 contains 15 residues.

This rearrangement joins TRBV10-2 to TRBJ1-5; D is possibly TRBD1 (5 bases). The V gene's germline CDR1 is WSHSY and CDR2 SAAADI. Trimming took off 3 bases at V and 7 bases at J, with 13 bases between the two ends. CDR3 length equals 14 residues. CDR3 sequence reads: CASSDIGGGQPQHF. Written as DNA, the CDR3 is TGCGCCAGCAGTGATATCGGGGGAGGGCAGCCCCAGCATTTT.

This clone was seen only once. The chain uses TRBV3-1 (or the pseudogene TRBV3-2) and TRBJ2-7; TRBD2 matches 10 bases. Germline V gene data show CDR1 as LGHDT and CDR2 as YNNKEL (reference sequence). The CDR3 is made up of 17 amino acids. Trimming at V came to 4 bases and at J to 4 bases, leaving 13 bases not matched to a gene. CDR3 in DNA: TGTGCCAGCAGCCCCTACCTCCCAGCGGGGGGGCAGTACGAGCAGTACTTC. Translating gives CASSPYLPAGGQYEQYF.

The chain links TRBV7-8 to TRBJ1-6, with 8 nucleotides matching TRBD1. The trim removed 5 bases at V and 4 bases at J, leaving 4 bases unmatched. The germline gives CDR1 SGHVS, CDR2 FQNEAQ. The CDR3 totals 15 residues. The CDR3 nucleotides are TGTGCCAGCAGCACGGGACAGGCTTATAATTCACCCCTCCACTTT. Translated: CASSTGQAYNSPLHF.

The chain is built from TRBV20-1 and TRBJ1-2; D is possibly TRBD1 (5 bases). With 1 base removed from V and 7 bases from J, the gap between germline ends came to 7 bases. The CDR3 covers 11 residues. The germline V gene encodes CDR1 DFQATT and CDR2 SNEGSKA (reference sequence). The CDR3 region has the DNA TGCAGTGCTAGAGGTCAGGGTGGCTACACCTTC. This gives the protein CSARGQGGYTF.

V usage is TRBV7-9 and J usage is TRBJ2-7, with TRBD2 matching over 9 bases. The CDR3 length is 15 residues. V lost 1 base, J lost 2 bases, and 3 bases stayed unmatched. Germline CDR1 and CDR2: SEHNR and FQNEAQ (reference sequence). In DNA, the CDR3 is TGTGCCAGCAGCTTAGAGGCTAGCGGGGCCTACGAGCAGTACTTC. Its protein is CASSLEASGAYEQYF. Complete variable domain (other parts from reference TRBV7-9 and TRBJ2-7): DTGVSQNPRHKITKRGQNVTFRCDPISEHNRLYWYRQTLGQGPEFLTYFQNEAQLEKSRLLSDRFSAERPKGSFSTLEIQRTEQGDSAMYLCASSLEASGAYEQYFGPGTRLTVT.

This chain uses TRBV2 with TRBJ1-2; the match to TRBD1 covers 8 bases. The CDR3 covers 15 residues. The J segment lost 0 bases and the V segment lost 4 bases, leaving 4 bases of the junction unmatched. Germline V gene lookup returns CDR1 SNHLY and CDR2 FYNNEI. CDR3 residues: CASSARTGPNYGYTF. CDR3 in DNA: TGTGCCAGCAGTGCACGGACAGGGCCTAACTATGGCTACACCTTC.

This clone was recorded once. The gene calls are TRBV30 and TRBJ1-1, with a weak D call TRBD1 (6 bases). Germline V gene sequence: CDR1 GTSNPN, CDR2 SVGIG (reference sequence). Trimming left V 5 bases short and J 1 base short, with 14 bases between. This CDR3 spans 14 amino acids. The CDR3 spells CAWGPGHRNTEAFF. CDR3 nucleotides: TGTGCCTGGGGGCCGGGACACCGGAACACTGAAGCTTTCTTT.

This sequence joins TRBV25-1 and TRBJ1-2; D unresolved. V lost 3 bases and J 2 bases, leaving 10 bases between the germline ends. Germline values: CDR1 MGHDK, CDR2 SYGVNS. This CDR3 spans 14 amino acids. The CDR3 sequence is CASSDGGINYGYTF. For the CDR3, the DNA is TGTGCCAGCAGTGACGGAGGGATCAACTATGGCTACACCTTC.

The chain joins TRBV18 to TRBJ2-1; D is perhaps TRBD2 (6 bases). Germline V gene lookup returns CDR1 KGHSH and CDR2 LQKENI. The CDR3 runs to 13 residues. Trimming left V 6 bases short and J 5 bases short, with 11 bases between. CDR3 protein: CASSRGTDNEQFF. CDR3 DNA sequence: TGTGCCAGCTCCCGGGGGACCGACAATGAGCAGTTCTTC.

The chain uses TRBV24-1 and TRBJ2-7, with a possible D match to TRBD2 (6 bases). V dropped 9 bases and J dropped 4 bases, with 15 bases sitting between them. The CDR3 is 13 residues long. From germline, CDR1 is KGHDR and CDR2 SFDVKD. The CDR3 sequence: CATQPWDSYEQYF. The CDR3 DNA follows: TGTGCCACCCAGCCCTGGGACTCGTACGAGCAGTACTTC.

The chain couples TRBV18 to TRBJ2-2, with 8 bases matching TRBD1. The CDR3 is 17 amino acids. V shed 6 bases, J shed 4 bases, and the junction held 13 bases outside the gene matches. Germline V CDR1 and CDR2: KGHSH, LQKENI. The CDR3 loop is CASSLGQGFSSTGELFF. DNA for the CDR3: TGTGCCAGCTCTCTCGGACAGGGCTTCTCGAGCACCGGGGAGCTGTTTTTT.

The rearrangement links TRBV5-1 to TRBJ1-1; tentatively, D is TRBD1 (6 bases). Germline V gene lookup returns CDR1 SGHRS and CDR2 YFSETQ. Trimming pared 1 base from V and 3 bases from J, leaving 10 bases between. This CDR3 has 14 residues. The CDR3 nucleotides are TGCGCCAGCAGCTTGACAGGGCGAGACACTGAAGCTTTCTTT. It yields the protein CASSLTGRDTEAFF.

The genes are TRBV19 and TRBJ2-6; 7 nucleotides agree with TRBD1. Germline CDR1 and CDR2: LNHDA and SQIVND (reference sequence). The trim removed 6 bases at V and 8 bases at J, leaving 7 bases unmatched. The CDR3 sequence is 14 residues long. CDR3 in amino acids: CASRDRVPPNVLTF. The CDR3 DNA sequence: TGTGCCAGTAGAGACAGGGTCCCTCCCAACGTCCTGACTTTC.

In its sample, this clone was seen a few times. In the same sample, other DNA sequences code for this CDR3. This rearrangement joins TRBV5-1 to TRBJ2-7; possible D gene TRBD1, 6 bases. V was cut by 5 bases and J by 2 bases, with 8 bases left in between. CDR3 length equals 12 residues. Germline CDR1 SGHRS, CDR2 YFSETQ. The CDR3 is CASRDSAYEQYF. DNA of the CDR3: TGCGCCAGCAGGGACAGCGCCTACGAGCAGTACTTC.

The V gene is TRBV27, the J gene TRBJ1-5; 10 bases are shared with TRBD1. In germline, CDR1 is MNHEY, CDR2 SMNVEV (reference sequence). J was trimmed by 4 bases and V by 2 bases; bases with no gene match: 5. The CDR3 spans 16 residues. CDR3 residues: CASSLVGQGTNQPQHF. The CDR3 DNA follows: TGTGCCAGCAGTTTAGTGGGACAGGGGACGAATCAGCCCCAGCATTTT.

The chain has TRBV4-1 and TRBJ1-6; 8 bases agree with TRBD1. Germline V gene sequence: CDR1 MGHRA, CDR2 YSYEKL. The CDR3 extends over 16 amino acids. V trimming: 0 bases; J trimming: 10 bases; junction bases outside the gene matches: 8. CDR3: CASSQDPGQGGSPLHF. The CDR3, as DNA: TGCGCCAGCAGCCAAGATCCTGGACAGGGAGGATCACCCCTCCACTTT.

The V call is TRBV28, the J call TRBJ2-5; the match to TRBD2 covers 7 bases. Germline loops: CDR1 MDHEN, CDR2 SYDVKM. The CDR3 is 14 residues long. The ends lost 5 bases at V and 2 bases at J; junction bases unmatched: 5. This CDR3 is CASSRAGAQETQYF. The CDR3 region has the DNA TGTGCCAGCAGTCGGGCGGGAGCACAAGAGACCCAGTACTTC.

The J gene is TRBJ1-1, the V gene TRBV5-5; unclear D gene. The V gene lost 6 bases and the J gene lost 3 bases, with 21 bases spanning the gap. CDR3 length: 16 residues. Germline lookup yields CDR1 SGHKS and CDR2 YYEKEE (reference sequence). CDR3 nucleotides: TGTGCCAGCATCCACAATTGGCCCGGAGGTGACACTGAAGCTTTCTTT. Protein product: CASIHNWPGGDTEAFF.

A word on this clone: Other DNA sequences in the sample encode the same CDR3. This rearrangement joins TRBV18 to TRBJ2-7, with 10 bases fitting TRBD1. In germline, CDR1 is KGHSH, CDR2 LQKENI. The CDR3 spans 14 residues. V shed 3 bases, J shed 6 bases, and the junction held 5 bases outside the gene matches. CDR3 sequence (DNA): TGTGCCAGCTCACCTGACAGGGGGCGCAGCGAGCAGTACTTC. Protein sequence: CASSPDRGRSEQYF.

The genes are TRBV15 and TRBJ2-3; 9 bases fit TRBD1. The J segment lost 4 bases and the V segment lost 4 bases, leaving 9 bases of the junction unmatched. The germline V gene encodes CDR1 LNHNV and CDR2 YYDKDF (reference sequence). The CDR3 contains 16 residues. The CDR3 loop reads CATSKQPGQGPDTQYF. In nucleotides, the CDR3 is TGTGCCACCAGCAAACAACCGGGACAGGGTCCAGATACGCAGTATTTT.

This clone occurred a few times. This chain links TRBV2 with TRBJ1-5; 9 nucleotides match TRBD1. Germline CDR1 reads SNHLY; CDR2 reads FYNNEI. V lost 6 bases, J lost 7 bases, and 4 bases stayed unmatched. The CDR3 is made up of 13 amino acids. The DNA of the CDR3 is TGTGCCAGCAGGACAGGGGGTGGGCAGCCCCAGCATTTT. The encoded protein is CASRTGGGQPQHF.

J is TRBJ2-2 and V is TRBV7-2, with D perhaps matching TRBD2 (5 bases). Germline values: CDR1 SGHTA, CDR2 FQGNSA. The CDR3 has 14 residues. Trimming stripped 1 base from V and 7 bases from J, with 10 bases between. CDR3 sequence reads: CASSLVSRGGELFF. DNA for the CDR3: TGTGCCAGCAGCTTAGTTTCTCGGGGCGGGGAGCTGTTTTTT.

V is TRBV25-1 and J is TRBJ2-1; D is perhaps TRBD2 (5 bases). Deletions cut 4 bases from V and 7 bases from J, with 11 bases between. The CDR3 contains 13 residues. Germline CDR1 reads MGHDK; CDR2 reads SYGVNS. CDR3 residues: CASSGELGNEQFF. In DNA, the CDR3 is TGTGCCAGCAGTGGGGAGTTGGGGAATGAGCAGTTCTTC.

The V and J genes are TRBV5-1 and TRBJ1-4, with D tentatively TRBD1 (5 bases). The CDR3 extends over 13 amino acids. CDR1 is SGHRS, CDR2 YFSETQ, per germline. V was cut by 4 bases and J by 8 bases, with 12 bases left in between. Written as DNA, the CDR3 is TGCGCCAGCAGCATGGGACCGGAGGAAAAACTGTTTTTT. Its translation is CASSMGPEEKLFF.

The CDR3 DNA follows: TGCAGCGTGATGACAGGGGGGCGCGAAAAACTGTTTTTT. It specifies CSVMTGGREKLFF. The chain has TRBV29-1 and TRBJ1-4, with TRBD1 identical over 9 bases. The germline V gene has CDR1 SQVTM and CDR2 ANQGSEA. V lost 6 bases, J lost 8 bases, and 7 bases stayed unmatched. This CDR3 comprises 13 residues.

V gene TRBV6-5 combines with J gene TRBJ2-1; the D gene is possibly TRBD1 (6 bases). The CDR3 extends over 12 amino acids. Trimming pared 8 bases from V and 4 bases from J, leaving 9 bases between. The V gene's germline CDR1 is MNHEY and CDR2 SVGAGI. The DNA of the CDR3 is TGTGCCAGCGGGGGCATGTACAATGAGCAGTTCTTC. Amino acids: CASGGMYNEQFF.

The table lists this clone with a count of one. The rearrangement uses TRBV4-1 and TRBJ1-6; 8 bases fit TRBD1. Germline V CDR1 and CDR2: MGHRA, YSYEKL. The CDR3 consists of 15 residues. Trimming removed 0 bases from V and 10 bases from J; junction bases left unmatched: 5. DNA of the CDR3: TGCGCCAGCAGCCAAGAATCAGGGGACAGGTCACCCCTCCACTTT. It yields the protein CASSQESGDRSPLHF.